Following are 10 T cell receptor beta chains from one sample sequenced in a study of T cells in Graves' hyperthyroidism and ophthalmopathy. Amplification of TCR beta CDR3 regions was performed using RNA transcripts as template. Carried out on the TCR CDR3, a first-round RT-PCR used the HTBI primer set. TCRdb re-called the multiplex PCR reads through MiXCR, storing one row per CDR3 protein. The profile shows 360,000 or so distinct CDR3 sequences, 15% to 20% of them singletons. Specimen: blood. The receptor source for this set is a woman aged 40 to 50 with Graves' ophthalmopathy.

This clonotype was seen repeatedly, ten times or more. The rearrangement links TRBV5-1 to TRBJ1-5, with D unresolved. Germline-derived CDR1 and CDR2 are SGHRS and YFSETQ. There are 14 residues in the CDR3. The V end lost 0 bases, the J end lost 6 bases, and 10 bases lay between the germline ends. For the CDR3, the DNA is TGCGCCAGCAGCTTGGAAGGGTACGGTCAGCCCCAGCATTTT. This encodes CASSLEGYGQPQHF.

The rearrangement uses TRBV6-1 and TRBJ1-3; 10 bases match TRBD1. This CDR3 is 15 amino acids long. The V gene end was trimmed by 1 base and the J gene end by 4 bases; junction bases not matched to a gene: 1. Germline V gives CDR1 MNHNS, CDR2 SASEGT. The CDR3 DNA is TGTGCCAGCAGTGAAGAGACAGGGGGCGGAAACACCATATATTTT. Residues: CASSEETGGGNTIYF.

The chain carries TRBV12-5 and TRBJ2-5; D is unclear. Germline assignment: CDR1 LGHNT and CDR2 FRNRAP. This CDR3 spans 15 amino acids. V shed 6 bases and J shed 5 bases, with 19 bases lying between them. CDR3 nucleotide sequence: TGTGCTAGTGGCCGTGGATTCTCCACCGAGGAGACCCAGTACTTC. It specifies CASGRGFSTEETQYF. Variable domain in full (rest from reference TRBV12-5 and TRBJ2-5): DARVTQTPRHKVTEMGQEVTMRCQPILGHNTVFWYRQTMMQGLELLAYFRNRAPLDDSGMPKDRFSAEMPDATLATLKIQPSEPRDSAVYFCASGRGFSTEETQYFGPGTRLLVL.

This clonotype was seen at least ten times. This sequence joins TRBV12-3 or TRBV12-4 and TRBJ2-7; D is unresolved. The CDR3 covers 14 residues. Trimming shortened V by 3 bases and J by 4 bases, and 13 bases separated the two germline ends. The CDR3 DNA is TGTGCCAGCAGTTTGTCTGGAGTGCGGTACGAGCAGTACTTC. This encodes CASSLSGVRYEQYF.

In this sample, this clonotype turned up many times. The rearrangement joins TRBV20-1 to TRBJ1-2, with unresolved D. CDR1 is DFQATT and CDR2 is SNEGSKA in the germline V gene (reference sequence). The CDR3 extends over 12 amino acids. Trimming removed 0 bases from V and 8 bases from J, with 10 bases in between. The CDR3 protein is CSARDTLGGYTF. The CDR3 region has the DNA TGCAGTGCTAGAGACACCTTGGGGGGCTACACCTTC.

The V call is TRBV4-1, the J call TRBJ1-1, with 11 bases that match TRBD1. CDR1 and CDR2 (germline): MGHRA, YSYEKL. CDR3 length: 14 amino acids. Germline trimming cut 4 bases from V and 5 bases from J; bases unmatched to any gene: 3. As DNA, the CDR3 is TGCGCCAGCAGCCCGGACAGGGGGCAAACTGAAGCTTTCTTT. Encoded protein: CASSPDRGQTEAFF.

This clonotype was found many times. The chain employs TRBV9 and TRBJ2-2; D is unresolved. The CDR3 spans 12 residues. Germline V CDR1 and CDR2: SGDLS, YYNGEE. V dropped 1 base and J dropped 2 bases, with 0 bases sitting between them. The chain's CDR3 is CASSVNTGELFF. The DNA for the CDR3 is TGTGCCAGCAGCGTAAACACCGGGGAGCTGTTTTTT.

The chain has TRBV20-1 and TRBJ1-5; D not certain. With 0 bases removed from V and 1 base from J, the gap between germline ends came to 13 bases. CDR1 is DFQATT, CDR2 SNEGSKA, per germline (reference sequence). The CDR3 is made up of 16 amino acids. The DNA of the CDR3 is TGCAGTGCTAGAGATGTTGCGGTGATGAGCAATCAGCCCCAGCATTTT. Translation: CSARDVAVMSNQPQHF.

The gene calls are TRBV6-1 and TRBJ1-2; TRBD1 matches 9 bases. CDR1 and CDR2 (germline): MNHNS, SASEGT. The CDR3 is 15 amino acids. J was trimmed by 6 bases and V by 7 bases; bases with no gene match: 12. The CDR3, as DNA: TGTGCCAGCACCCTCGTCCGGACAGGGGTCCATGGCTACACCTTC. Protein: CASTLVRTGVHGYTF.

The CDR3 coding sequence is TGCAGCGTTGGTCAACCGGGACAGGGTACCTACGAGCAGTACTTC. The encoded protein is CSVGQPGQGTYEQYF. This chain joins TRBV29-1 and TRBJ2-7; TRBD1 aligns across 9 bases. J gave up 2 bases and V 4 bases, and 9 bases lay outside the gene matches. Germline loops: CDR1 SQVTM, CDR2 ANQGSEA. CDR3 length: 15 residues.